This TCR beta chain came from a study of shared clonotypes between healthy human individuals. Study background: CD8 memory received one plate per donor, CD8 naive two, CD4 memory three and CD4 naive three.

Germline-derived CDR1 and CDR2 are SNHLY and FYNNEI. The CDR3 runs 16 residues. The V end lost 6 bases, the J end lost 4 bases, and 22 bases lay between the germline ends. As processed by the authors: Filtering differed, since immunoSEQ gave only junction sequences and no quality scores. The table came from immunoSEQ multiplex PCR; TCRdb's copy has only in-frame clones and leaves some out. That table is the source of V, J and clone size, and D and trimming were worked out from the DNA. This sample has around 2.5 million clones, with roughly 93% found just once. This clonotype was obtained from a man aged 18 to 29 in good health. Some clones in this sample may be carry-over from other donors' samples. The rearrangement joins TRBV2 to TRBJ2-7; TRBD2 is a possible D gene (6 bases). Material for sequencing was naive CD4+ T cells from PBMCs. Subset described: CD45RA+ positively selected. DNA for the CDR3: TGTGCCAGCAGGAGGAGGGCTTTCGCTGCCGCTTACGAGCAGTACTTC. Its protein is CASRRRAFAAAYEQYF.